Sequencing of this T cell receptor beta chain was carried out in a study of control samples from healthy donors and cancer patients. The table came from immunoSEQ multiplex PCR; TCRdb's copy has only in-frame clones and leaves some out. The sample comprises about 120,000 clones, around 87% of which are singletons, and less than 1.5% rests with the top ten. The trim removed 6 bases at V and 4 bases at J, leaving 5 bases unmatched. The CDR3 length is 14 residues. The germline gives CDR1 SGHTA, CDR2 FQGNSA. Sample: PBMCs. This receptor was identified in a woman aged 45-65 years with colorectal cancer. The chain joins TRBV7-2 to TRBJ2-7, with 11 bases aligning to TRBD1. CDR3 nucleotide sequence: TGTGCCAGCAGTCCCGGGACAGGGGGTTACGAGCAGTACTTC. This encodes CASSPGTGGYEQYF.